This TCR beta chain was sequenced in a study of blood T cell repertoires in COVID-19. Here immunoSEQ multiplex PCR was the method, and the copy in TCRdb shows in-frame clones only, minus some. The repertoire holds 200,000 to 250,000 clones, with approximately 80% as singletons. Germline V gives CDR1 LNHDA, CDR2 SQIVND (reference sequence). The CDR3 has 16 amino acids. V gave up 2 bases and J gave up 6 bases; unmatched junction bases: 6. This chain uses TRBV19 with TRBJ2-2; 10 bases match TRBD1. Sequenced sample: peripheral blood. The sequence derives from a woman of 80 years or more with acute or convalescent COVID-19. The CDR3 here is CASSIPGQGSPGELFF. CDR3 DNA sequence: TGTGCCAGTAGTATACCGGGACAGGGGAGTCCCGGGGAGCTGTTTTTT. Variable domain in full (rest from reference TRBV19 and TRBJ2-2): DGGITQSPKYLFRKEGQNVTLSCEQNLNHDAMYWYRQDPGQGLRLIYYSQIVNDFQKGDIAEGYSVSREKKESFPLTVTSAQKNPTAFYLCASSIPGQGSPGELFFGEGSRLTVL.